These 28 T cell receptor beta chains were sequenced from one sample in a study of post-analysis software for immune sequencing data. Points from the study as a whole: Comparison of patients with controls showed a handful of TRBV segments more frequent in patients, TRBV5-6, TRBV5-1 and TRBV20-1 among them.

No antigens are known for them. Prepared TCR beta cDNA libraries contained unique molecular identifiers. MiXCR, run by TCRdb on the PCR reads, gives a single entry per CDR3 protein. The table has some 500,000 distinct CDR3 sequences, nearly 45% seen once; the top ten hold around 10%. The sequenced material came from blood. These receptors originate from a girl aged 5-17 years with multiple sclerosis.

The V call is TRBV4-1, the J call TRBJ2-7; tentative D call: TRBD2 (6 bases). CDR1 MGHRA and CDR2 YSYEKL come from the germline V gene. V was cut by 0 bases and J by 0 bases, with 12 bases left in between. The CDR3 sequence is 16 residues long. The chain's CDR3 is CASSQDGRELSYEQYF. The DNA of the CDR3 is TGCGCCAGCAGCCAAGATGGACGGGAGCTCTCCTACGAGCAGTACTTC.

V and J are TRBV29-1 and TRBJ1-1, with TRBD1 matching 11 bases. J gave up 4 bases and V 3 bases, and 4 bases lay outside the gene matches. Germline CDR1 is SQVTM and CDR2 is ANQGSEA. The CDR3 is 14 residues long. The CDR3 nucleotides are TGCAGCGTTGATAGGACAGGGGGCGTCACTGAAGCTTTCTTT. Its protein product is CSVDRTGGVTEAFF.

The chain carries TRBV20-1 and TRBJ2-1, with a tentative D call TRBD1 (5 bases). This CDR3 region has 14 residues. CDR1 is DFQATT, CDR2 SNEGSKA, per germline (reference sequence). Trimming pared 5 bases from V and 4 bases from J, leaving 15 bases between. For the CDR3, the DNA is TGCAGTGCTGCCAGACAGTCATCATACAATGAGCAGTTCTTC. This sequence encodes CSAARQSSYNEQFF.

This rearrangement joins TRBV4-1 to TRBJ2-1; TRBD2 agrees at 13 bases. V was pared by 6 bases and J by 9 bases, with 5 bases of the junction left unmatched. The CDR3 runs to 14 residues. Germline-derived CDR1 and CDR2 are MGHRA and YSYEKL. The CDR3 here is CASSGLAGEGEQFF. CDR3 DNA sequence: TGCGCCAGCAGTGGACTAGCGGGAGAGGGTGAGCAGTTCTTC.

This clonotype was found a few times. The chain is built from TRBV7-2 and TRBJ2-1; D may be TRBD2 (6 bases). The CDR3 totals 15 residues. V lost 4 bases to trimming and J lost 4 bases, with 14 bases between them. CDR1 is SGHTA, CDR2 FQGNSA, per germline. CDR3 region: CASSSQASVYNEQFF. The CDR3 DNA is TGTGCCAGCAGCTCCCAGGCTAGCGTTTACAATGAGCAGTTCTTC.

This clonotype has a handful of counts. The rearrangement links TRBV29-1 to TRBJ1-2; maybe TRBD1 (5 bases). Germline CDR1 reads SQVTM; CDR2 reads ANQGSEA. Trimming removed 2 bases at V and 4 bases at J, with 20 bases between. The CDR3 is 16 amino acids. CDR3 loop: CSVEISRQNLFYGYTF. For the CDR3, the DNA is TGCAGCGTTGAAATCTCGAGACAGAACTTATTCTATGGCTACACCTTC.

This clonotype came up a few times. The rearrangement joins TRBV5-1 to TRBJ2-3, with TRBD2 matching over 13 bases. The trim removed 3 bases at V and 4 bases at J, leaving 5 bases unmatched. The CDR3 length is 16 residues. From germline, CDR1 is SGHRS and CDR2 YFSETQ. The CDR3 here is CASSSGLAGVADTQYF. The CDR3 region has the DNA TGCGCCAGCAGCTCCGGACTAGCGGGAGTCGCAGATACGCAGTATTTT.

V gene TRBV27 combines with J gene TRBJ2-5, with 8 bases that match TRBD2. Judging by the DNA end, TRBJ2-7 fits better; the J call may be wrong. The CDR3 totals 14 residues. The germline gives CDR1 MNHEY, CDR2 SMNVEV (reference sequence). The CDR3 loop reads CASSPSTGGYEQYF. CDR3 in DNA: TGTGCCAGCAGCCCCTCCACGGGAGGGTACGAGCAGTACTTC.

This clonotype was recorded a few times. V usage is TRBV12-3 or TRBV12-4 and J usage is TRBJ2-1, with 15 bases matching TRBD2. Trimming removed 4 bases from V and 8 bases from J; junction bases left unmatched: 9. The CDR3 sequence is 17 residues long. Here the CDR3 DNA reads TGTGCCAGCAGTTCCGGGACTAGCGGGAGGTTCTTCTATGAGCAGTTCTTC. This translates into CASSSGTSGRFFYEQFF.

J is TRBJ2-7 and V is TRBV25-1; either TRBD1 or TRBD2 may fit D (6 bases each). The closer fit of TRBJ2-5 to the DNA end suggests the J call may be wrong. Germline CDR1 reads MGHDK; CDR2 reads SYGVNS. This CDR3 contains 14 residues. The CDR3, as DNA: TGTGCCAGCAGTATACAGGGAGGAGGAGAGACCCAGTACTTC. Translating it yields CASSIQGGGETQYF.

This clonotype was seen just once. This CDR3 reads CASSLTRRGSYNEQFF. DNA for the CDR3: TGTGCCAGCAGTTTGACGCGCCGCGGCTCCTACAATGAGCAGTTCTTC. The rearrangement uses TRBV12-3 or TRBV12-4 and TRBJ2-1, with no clear D. This CDR3 has 16 residues. The V and J ends lost 3 bases and 0 bases respectively, with 12 bases between them.

The CDR3 reads CASSQTGQGMGEQYF. As DNA, the CDR3 is TGTGCCAGCAGCCAAACAGGACAGGGGATGGGGGAGCAGTACTTC. V gene TRBV16 combines with J gene TRBJ2-5; 9 nucleotides agree with TRBD1. The CDR3 covers 15 residues. CDR1 is KGHSY, CDR2 FQNENV, per germline. The J segment lost 11 bases and the V segment lost 2 bases, leaving 12 bases of the junction unmatched.

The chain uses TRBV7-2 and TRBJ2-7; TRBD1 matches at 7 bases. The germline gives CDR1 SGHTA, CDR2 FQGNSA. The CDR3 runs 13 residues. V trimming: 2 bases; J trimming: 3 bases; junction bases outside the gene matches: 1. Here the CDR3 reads CASSLPGGYEQYF. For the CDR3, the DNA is TGTGCCAGCAGCTTACCAGGGGGCTACGAGCAGTACTTC.

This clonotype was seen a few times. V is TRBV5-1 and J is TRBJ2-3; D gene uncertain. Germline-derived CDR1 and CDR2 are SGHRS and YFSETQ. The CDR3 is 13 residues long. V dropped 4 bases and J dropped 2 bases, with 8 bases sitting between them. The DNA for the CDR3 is TGCGCCAGCAGCGCGGTCACCACAGATACGCAGTATTTT. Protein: CASSAVTTDTQYF.

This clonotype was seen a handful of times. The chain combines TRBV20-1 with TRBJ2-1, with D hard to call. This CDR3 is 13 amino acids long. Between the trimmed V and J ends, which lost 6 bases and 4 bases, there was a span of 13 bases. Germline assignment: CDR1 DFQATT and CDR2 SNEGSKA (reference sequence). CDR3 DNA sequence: TGCAGTGCGAGCAGAGGAGAGTACAATGAGCAGTTCTTC. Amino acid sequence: CSASRGEYNEQFF.

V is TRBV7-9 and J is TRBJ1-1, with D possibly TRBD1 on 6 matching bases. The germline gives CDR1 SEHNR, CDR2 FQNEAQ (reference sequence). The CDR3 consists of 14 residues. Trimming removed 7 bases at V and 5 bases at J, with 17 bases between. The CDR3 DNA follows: TGTGCCAGCACCTCCTCCACAGGGCCTACTGAAGCTTTCTTT. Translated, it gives CASTSSTGPTEAFF.

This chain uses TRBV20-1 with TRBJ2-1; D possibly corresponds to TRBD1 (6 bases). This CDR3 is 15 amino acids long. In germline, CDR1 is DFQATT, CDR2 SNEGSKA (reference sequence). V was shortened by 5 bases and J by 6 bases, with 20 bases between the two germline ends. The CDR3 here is CSARPMTGGGNEQFF. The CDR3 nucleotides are TGCAGTGCTCGACCTATGACAGGTGGGGGCAATGAGCAGTTCTTC.

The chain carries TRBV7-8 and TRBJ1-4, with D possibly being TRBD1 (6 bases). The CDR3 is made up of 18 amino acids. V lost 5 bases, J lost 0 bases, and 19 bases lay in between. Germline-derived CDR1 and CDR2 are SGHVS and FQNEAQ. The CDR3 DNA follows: TGTGCCAGCAGCCCGTATCCGGGACAAGGCGCAACTAATGAAAAACTGTTTTTT. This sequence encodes CASSPYPGQGATNEKLFF. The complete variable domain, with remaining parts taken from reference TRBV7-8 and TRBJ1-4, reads GAGVSQSPRYKVAKRGQDVALRCDPISGHVSLFWYQQALGQGPEFLTYFQNEAQLDKSGLPSDRFFAERPEGSVSTLKIQRTQQEDSAVYLCASSPYPGQGATNEKLFFGSGTQLSVL.

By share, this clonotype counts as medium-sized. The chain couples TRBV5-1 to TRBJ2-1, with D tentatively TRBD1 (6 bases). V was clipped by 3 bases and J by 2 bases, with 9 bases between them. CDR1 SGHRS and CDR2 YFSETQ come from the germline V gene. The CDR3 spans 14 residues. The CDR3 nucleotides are TGCGCCAGCAGCTCAGCAGGGGCCTACAATGAGCAGTTCTTC. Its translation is CASSSAGAYNEQFF.

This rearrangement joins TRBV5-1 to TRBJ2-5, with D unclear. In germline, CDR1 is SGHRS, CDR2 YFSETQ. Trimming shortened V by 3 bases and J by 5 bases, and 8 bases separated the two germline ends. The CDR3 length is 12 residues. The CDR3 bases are TGCGCCAGCAGCTCAGTCCTGGAGACCCAGTACTTC. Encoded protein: CASSSVLETQYF.

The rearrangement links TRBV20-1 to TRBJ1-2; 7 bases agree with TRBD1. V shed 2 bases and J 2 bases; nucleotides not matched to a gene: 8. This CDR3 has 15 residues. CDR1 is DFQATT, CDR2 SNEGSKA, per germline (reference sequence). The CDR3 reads CSARFRWDSNYGYTF. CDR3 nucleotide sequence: TGCAGTGCTAGATTCAGATGGGACAGCAACTATGGCTACACCTTC.

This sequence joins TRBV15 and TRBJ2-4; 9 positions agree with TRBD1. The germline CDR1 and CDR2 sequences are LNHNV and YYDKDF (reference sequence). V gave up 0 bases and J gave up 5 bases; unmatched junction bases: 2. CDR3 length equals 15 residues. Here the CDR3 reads CATSRDRDRENIQYF. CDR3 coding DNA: TGTGCCACCAGCAGAGACCGGGACAGGGAAAACATTCAGTACTTC.

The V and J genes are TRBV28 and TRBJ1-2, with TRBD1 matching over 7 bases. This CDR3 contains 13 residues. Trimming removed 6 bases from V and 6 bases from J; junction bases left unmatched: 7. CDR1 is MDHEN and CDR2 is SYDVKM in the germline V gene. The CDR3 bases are TGTGCCAGCAGGCTACAGGGGTACGATGGCTACACCTTC. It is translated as CASRLQGYDGYTF.

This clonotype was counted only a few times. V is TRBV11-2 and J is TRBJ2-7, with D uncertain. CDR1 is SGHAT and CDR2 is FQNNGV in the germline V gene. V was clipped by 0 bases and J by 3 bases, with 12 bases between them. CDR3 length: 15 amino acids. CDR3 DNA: TGTGCCAGCAGCTTAGACCTCCTCCCACTCTACGAGCAGTACTTC. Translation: CASSLDLLPLYEQYF.

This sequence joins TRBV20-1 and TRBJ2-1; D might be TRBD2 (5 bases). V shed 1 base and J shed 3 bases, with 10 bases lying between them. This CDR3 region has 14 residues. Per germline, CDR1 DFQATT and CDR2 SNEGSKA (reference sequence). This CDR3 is CSARAGVGYNEQFF. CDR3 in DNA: TGCAGTGCTAGAGCCGGGGTCGGCTACAATGAGCAGTTCTTC.

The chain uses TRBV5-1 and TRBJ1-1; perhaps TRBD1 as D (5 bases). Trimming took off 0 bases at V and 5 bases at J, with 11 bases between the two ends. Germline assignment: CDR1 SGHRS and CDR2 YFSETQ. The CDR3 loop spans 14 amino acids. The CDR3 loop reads CASSLARERTEAFF. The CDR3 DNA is TGCGCCAGCAGCTTGGCCAGGGAGAGGACTGAAGCTTTCTTT.

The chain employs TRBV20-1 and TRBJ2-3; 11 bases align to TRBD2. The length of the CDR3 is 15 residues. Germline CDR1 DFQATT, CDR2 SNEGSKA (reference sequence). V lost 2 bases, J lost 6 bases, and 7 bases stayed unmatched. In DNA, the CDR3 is TGCAGTGCTAGACAGCTAGCGGGAGGAAGTGATACGCAGTATTTT. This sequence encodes CSARQLAGGSDTQYF.

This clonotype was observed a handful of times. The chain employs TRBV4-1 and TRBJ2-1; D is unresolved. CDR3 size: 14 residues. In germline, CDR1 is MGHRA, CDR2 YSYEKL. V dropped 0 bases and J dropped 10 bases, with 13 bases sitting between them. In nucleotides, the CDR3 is TGCGCCAGCAGCCAAGATGGGTCAAAGGGCGAGCAGTTCTTC. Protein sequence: CASSQDGSKGEQFF.